The 9 T cell receptor beta chains given below trace back to one sample, sequenced in a study of blood T cell repertoires in COVID-19. Method: immunoSEQ multiplex PCR; TCRdb's copy keeps in-frame clones and lacks some. The repertoire includes 650,000 to 800,000 clones, more than 80% of them detected once, and roughly 0.25% sits in the top ten. The source material was peripheral blood. The receptors were gathered from a woman under 30 with acute or convalescent COVID-19.

The rearrangement joins TRBV3-1 (or the pseudogene TRBV3-2) to TRBJ2-7; tentatively, D is TRBD2 (6 bases). CDR1 and CDR2 (germline): LGHDT, YNNKEL (reference sequence). CDR3 length: 14 residues. Trimming pared 4 bases from V and 7 bases from J, leaving 17 bases between. CDR3 nucleotides: TGTGCCAGCAGCCCGAACGTAGGGAGCGGGGAGCAGTACTTC. Protein product: CASSPNVGSGEQYF.

The rearrangement uses TRBV5-1 and TRBJ2-1, with 9 bases lining up with TRBD1. CDR1 and CDR2 (germline): SGHRS, YFSETQ. CDR3 length: 15 amino acids. V was clipped by 0 bases and J by 4 bases; unmatched bases: 2. For the CDR3, the DNA is TGCGCCAGCAGCTTGGCCGGACAGGGGTACAATGAGCAGTTCTTC. Its translation is CASSLAGQGYNEQFF.

The chain has TRBV9 and TRBJ2-3, with 9 bases matching TRBD2. The germline gives CDR1 SGDLS, CDR2 YYNGEE. This CDR3 comprises 18 residues. With V trimmed by 0 bases and J by 8 bases, 16 bases remained unmatched. CDR3 nucleotides: TGTGCCAGCAGCGTAGGAGGGGCTGGCGGGGGGGCCGGAGTTACGCAGTATTTT. This gives the protein CASSVGGAGGGAGVTQYF.

The chain carries TRBV14 and TRBJ1-6; D is ambiguous. The CDR3 runs 16 residues. Germline V lookup: CDR1 SGHDN, CDR2 FVKESK. V dropped 3 bases and J dropped 7 bases, with 16 bases sitting between them. This CDR3 is CASSQGANRPNSPLHF. In nucleotides, the CDR3 is TGTGCCAGCAGCCAGGGAGCGAACCGCCCCAATTCACCCCTCCACTTT. Full variable domain (outside the CDR3, taken from reference TRBV14 and TRBJ1-6): EAGVTQFPSHSVIEKGQTVTLRCDPISGHDNLYWYRRVMGKEIKFLLHFVKESKQDESGMPNNRFLAERTGGTYSTLKVQPAELEDSGVYFCASSQGANRPNSPLHFGNGTRLTVT.

The chain joins TRBV6-2 or TRBV6-3 to TRBJ1-5; D call uncertain. This CDR3 comprises 15 residues. V was pared by 5 bases and J by 2 bases, with 13 bases between. Germline V gene sequence: CDR1 MNHEY, CDR2 SVGEGT. The CDR3 region is CASSTNDRGNQPQHF. The CDR3 DNA reads as TGTGCCAGCAGTACCAATGACCGGGGCAATCAGCCCCAGCATTTT.

This sequence joins TRBV2 and TRBJ1-5, with TRBD1 matching over 8 bases. CDR1 and CDR2 (germline): SNHLY, FYNNEI. V lost 5 bases and J lost 6; bases outside the gene matches: 9. This CDR3 has 15 amino acids. In DNA form, the CDR3 reads TGTGCCAGCAGTCTCCGGGACAGGAGTTTTCAGCCCCAGCATTTT. This codes for CASSLRDRSFQPQHF.

The CDR3 sequence: CASSDSLNNSPLHF. The DNA of the CDR3 is TGTGCCAGCAGCGACAGCCTTAATAATTCACCCCTCCACTTT. The chain has TRBV5-4 and TRBJ1-6; TRBD1 is a possible D gene (5 bases). The CDR3 is 14 residues long. Trimming shortened V by 4 bases and J by 5 bases, and 10 bases separated the two germline ends. Germline CDR1 SGHNT, CDR2 YYREEE (reference sequence).

The J gene is TRBJ1-1, the V gene TRBV6-5; no clear D gene. This CDR3 has 14 residues. Germline assignment: CDR1 MNHEY and CDR2 SVGAGI. Between the trimmed V and J ends, which lost 2 bases and 5 bases, there was a span of 12 bases. The CDR3 nucleotides read TGTGCCAGCAGTTACCGGCGGACGGGGACTGAAGCTTTCTTT. This translates into CASSYRRTGTEAFF.

The V and J genes are TRBV30 and TRBJ1-6; D perhaps matches TRBD1 (5 bases). V was shortened by 3 bases and J by 3 bases, with 15 bases between the two germline ends. The germline CDR1 and CDR2 sequences are GTSNPN and SVGIG (reference sequence). CDR3 size: 16 residues. This CDR3 is CAWRGQRGNYNSPLHF. The CDR3 region has the DNA TGTGCCTGGAGGGGGCAGCGGGGGAACTATAATTCACCCCTCCACTTT. The whole variable domain, filled in from reference TRBV30 and TRBJ1-6, reads SQTIHQWPATLVQPVGSPLSLECTVEGTSNPNLYWYRQAAGRGLQLLFYSVGIGQISSEVPQNLSASRPQDRQFILSSKKLLLSDSGFYLCAWRGQRGNYNSPLHFGNGTRLTVT.